This TCR beta chain was profiled in a study of blood T cell repertoires in COVID-19. About the research overall: From the United States, Italy and Spain came samples of acute and convalescent COVID-19. The analysed material was cDNA or gDNA that came from T cells, B-cell-depleted T cells, or PBMCs.

CDR1 MNHNS and CDR2 SASEGT come from the germline V gene. The CDR3 runs to 16 residues. After removal of 4 bases from V and 0 bases from J, the junction contained 2 bases not matched to a gene. Original methodology: Estimates of nucleated cell counts were drawn from the amplification of reference gene primers. Data came from immunoSEQ multiplex PCR; TCRdb stores just in-frame clones and leaves some out. From that table come the V and J calls and clone size; the DNA was used to work out D and trimming. The table has some 140,000 clones, about 90% seen once. The sequencing sample was made of peripheral blood. The chain uses TRBV6-1 and TRBJ1-4; the match to TRBD1 covers 10 bases. The TCR originated in a man in his fifties with acute or convalescent COVID-19. CDR3 loop: CASSGQGAATNEKLFF. CDR3 bases: TGTGCCAGCAGTGGACAGGGGGCTGCAACTAATGAAAAACTGTTTTTT.